Described below is a single T cell receptor beta chain sequence and its context. Its antigen is not known. Germline is not matched at one junction end, which may reflect a read error. RNA transcripts yielded amplified TCR beta CDR3 regions. Primed by the HTBI set, a first-round RT-PCR was run on the TCR CDR3. In TCRdb, the multiplex PCR reads were re-called with MiXCR into one record per CDR3 protein. The sample yields 490,000 or so distinct CDR3 sequences, about 45% seen once. The CDR3 is 14 amino acids. CDR1 ENHRY and CDR2 SYGVKD come from the germline V gene. Exclusion of a patient resulted from uncontrolled infection, other autoimmune disease, pregnancy or lactation. The data were taken from a study of T cells in Graves' hyperthyroidism and ophthalmopathy. General observations from the study: The authors' 13 V-J model separated ophthalmopathy from stable hyperthyroidism.

This sequence originates from an adult woman with Graves' disease, either hyperthyroidism or ophthalmopathy (not recorded which). The source material was peripheral blood or thyroid tissue (not recorded which). V usage is TRBV10-3 and J usage is TRBJ2-7; 8 bases line up with TRBD1. The CDR3 is CVISELSGGNEQYF. CDR3 nucleotide sequence: TGTGTCATCAGTGAGCTTTCAGGGGGCAACGAGCAGTACTTC.